One sample yielded the 12 T cell receptor beta chains listed below, sequenced in a study of cytomegalovirus exposure and HLA in healthy donors. The primer mix had 60 Vbeta and 13 Jbeta primers. Profiling relied on immunoSEQ multiplex PCR, and the TCRdb table lists in-frame clones only, not all of them. The sample includes some 170,000 clones, roughly a tenth of them seen just once. What was sequenced was PBMCs. The receptors originated from a young woman in good health and CMV-seropositive.

CDR3 bases: TGTGCCAGCAGACGAGCGGGGGGTAACCAAGAGACCCAGTACTTC. Encoded protein: CASRRAGGNQETQYF. The rearrangement uses TRBV6-1 and TRBJ2-5; 9 bases agree with TRBD2. Germline V lookup: CDR1 MNHNS, CDR2 SASEGT. The trim removed 6 bases at V and 0 bases at J, leaving 5 bases unmatched. The CDR3 has 15 residues.

This clone showed up just a few times. J is TRBJ2-7 and V is TRBV5-8; 16 positions agree with TRBD2. Germline V gives CDR1 SGHTS, CDR2 YDEGEE. The CDR3 is 15 residues long. Trimming cost V 4 bases and J 7 bases; bases outside gene matches: 5. The CDR3 sequence: CASSPGTSGREEQYF. DNA for the CDR3: TGTGCCAGCAGCCCAGGGACTAGCGGGAGGGAGGAGCAGTACTTC.

The V gene is TRBV2, the J gene TRBJ1-5; possibly TRBD1 for D (5 bases). The V end was cut by 3 bases, the J end by 3 bases, with 9 bases between. CDR1 is SNHLY and CDR2 is FYNNEI in the germline V gene. CDR3 length: 14 amino acids. DNA for the CDR3: TGTGCCAGCAGTGAGGTCAGGGCCAATCAGCCCCAGCATTTT. Translation gives CASSEVRANQPQHF.

V gene TRBV6-1 combines with J gene TRBJ1-5; D possibly corresponds to TRBD1 (6 bases). The length of the CDR3 is 15 residues. With 1 base removed from V and 0 bases from J, the gap between germline ends came to 7 bases. Germline V CDR1 and CDR2: MNHNS, SASEGT. For the CDR3, the DNA is TGTGCCAGCAGTGAAGGGACAGTTAGCAATCAGCCCCAGCATTTT. Translated, it gives CASSEGTVSNQPQHF.

The chain is built from TRBV5-1 and TRBJ2-7; 13 nucleotides line up with TRBD2. Germline CDR1 is SGHRS and CDR2 is YFSETQ. V shed 0 bases and J 3 bases; nucleotides not matched to a gene: 6. This CDR3 region has 17 residues. CDR3 DNA: TGCGCCAGCAGCTTGGCCCCTACTAGCGGGAGGGACTACGAGCAGTACTTC. As protein: CASSLAPTSGRDYEQYF.

This clone has only a few counts. The chain combines TRBV10-3 with TRBJ1-2, with 7 bases identical to TRBD1. V shed 4 bases, J shed 6 bases, and the junction held 11 bases outside the gene matches. CDR3 size: 15 residues. Germline-derived CDR1 and CDR2 are ENHRY and SYGVKD. This CDR3 is CAISGGTVKGDGYTF. The CDR3 DNA reads TGTGCCATCAGTGGGGGGACAGTTAAAGGGGATGGCTACACCTTC.

V and J are TRBV29-1 and TRBJ2-7; D possibly corresponds to TRBD1 (6 bases). The CDR3 totals 11 residues. Germline assignment: CDR1 SQVTM and CDR2 ANQGSEA. The CDR3 protein is CAADSLNEQYF. In nucleotides, the CDR3 is TGCGCCGCGGACAGTCTCAACGAGCAGTACTTC.

This clone has a count of ten or more. The V gene is TRBV11-1, the J gene TRBJ1-1; D not certain. There are 13 residues in the CDR3. V was cut by 4 bases and J by 0 bases, with 6 bases left in between. Germline V CDR1 and CDR2: SGHAT, FQDESV (reference sequence). The CDR3 coding sequence is TGTGCCAGCAGCTCGCAGATGAACACTGAAGCTTTCTTT. It is translated as CASSSQMNTEAFF.

The chain employs TRBV7-2 and TRBJ2-1, with D possibly TRBD2 on 5 matching bases. Trimming removed 4 bases from V and 4 bases from J, with 11 bases in between. CDR1 and CDR2 (germline): SGHTA, FQGNSA. The length of the CDR3 is 14 residues. The CDR3 protein is CASSSSSSYNEQFF. DNA of the CDR3: TGTGCCAGCAGCTCATCTAGCAGTTACAATGAGCAGTTCTTC.

The chain carries TRBV4-1 and TRBJ2-5, with a tentative D call TRBD2 (7 bases). Germline V lookup: CDR1 MGHRA, CDR2 YSYEKL. The CDR3 covers 15 residues. Between the trimmed V and J ends, which lost 4 bases and 4 bases, there was a span of 16 bases. Written as DNA, the CDR3 is TGCGCCAGCAGCCCGGTGGGGGGGCGCAGAGAGACCCAGTACTTC. It encodes CASSPVGGRRETQYF.

The chain links TRBV6-5 to TRBJ1-1, with D tentatively TRBD1 (6 bases). Germline CDR1 reads MNHEY; CDR2 reads SVGAGI. V lost 7 bases and J 7 bases, leaving 22 bases between the germline ends. This CDR3 is built from 15 residues. CDR3 sequence (DNA): TGTGCCAGCACTGCGACGGACAGTCGTAACCTTGAAGCTTTCTTT. This translates into CASTATDSRNLEAFF.

V and J are TRBV6-6 and TRBJ2-2; a weak D match, TRBD1 (6 bases). The CDR3 contains 13 residues. V was shortened by 6 bases and J by 4 bases, with 9 bases between the two germline ends. Germline values: CDR1 MNHNY, CDR2 SVGAGI (reference sequence). For the CDR3, the DNA is TGTGCCAGCAGACAGGGCACCACCGGGGAGCTGTTTTTT. This translates into CASRQGTTGELFF.